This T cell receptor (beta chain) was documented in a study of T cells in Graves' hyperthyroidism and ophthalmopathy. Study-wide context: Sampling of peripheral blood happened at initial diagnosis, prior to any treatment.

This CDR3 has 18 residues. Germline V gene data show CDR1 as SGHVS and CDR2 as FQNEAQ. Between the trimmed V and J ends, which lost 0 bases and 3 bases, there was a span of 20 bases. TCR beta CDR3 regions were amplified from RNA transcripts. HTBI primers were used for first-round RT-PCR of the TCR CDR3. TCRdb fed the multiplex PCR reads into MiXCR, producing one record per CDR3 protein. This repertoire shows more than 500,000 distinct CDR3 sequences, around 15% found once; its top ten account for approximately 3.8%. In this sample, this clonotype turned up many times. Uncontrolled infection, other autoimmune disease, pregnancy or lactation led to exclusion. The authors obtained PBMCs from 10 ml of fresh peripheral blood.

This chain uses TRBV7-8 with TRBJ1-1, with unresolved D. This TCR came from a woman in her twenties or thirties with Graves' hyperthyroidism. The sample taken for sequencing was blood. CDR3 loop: CASSLARFYHSNYTEAFF. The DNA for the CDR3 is TGTGCCAGCAGCTTAGCGCGGTTTTATCACAGTAATTACACTGAAGCTTTCTTT.